The rows below give T cell receptor beta chains drawn from one sample of a study of somatic mutations in cytotoxic T cells in rheumatoid arthritis. Data came from immunoSEQ multiplex PCR; TCRdb stores just in-frame clones and leaves some out. The sample shows 15,000 to 20,000 clones, 65% to 75% of them seen only once. The sequencing input was CD8+ T cells sorted from blood. These receptors all come from a man in his sixties in good health. Both conserved end residues are part of each CDR3. A D gene is named only where the DNA matches it firmly. The size field is filled for only some rows; it gives once, few, many or a size class.

CDR3	DNA	size	V	J	D
CANTRTSTYEQYF	TGTGCCAACACGCGGACTAGCACCTACGAGCAGTACTTC	-	TRBV2	TRBJ2-7	TRBD2
CASSISSGNTGELFF	TGTGCCAGTAGTATTTCTAGCGGGAACACCGGGGAGCTGTTTTTT	-	TRBV19	TRBJ2-2	TRBD2
CASSPLDRGGQPQHF	TGTGCCAGCAGTCCCTTAGACAGGGGAGGGCAGCCCCAGCATTTT	few	TRBV27	TRBJ1-5	TRBD1
CASRAGTGAGNTIYF	TGTGCCAGCAGAGCCGGGACAGGGGCTGGAAACACCATATATTTT	-	TRBV2	TRBJ1-3	TRBD1
CASRKTSNEQFF	TGTGCCAGCAGGAAGACTAGTAATGAGCAGTTCTTC	-	TRBV2	TRBJ2-1	-
CASSEAREDTEAFF	TGTGCCAGCAGTGAAGCACGGGAGGACACTGAAGCTTTCTTT	-	TRBV6-1	TRBJ1-1	-
CASSSRNWREKGTDTQYF	TGTGCCAGCAGCTCCCGGAACTGGCGGGAGAAAGGCACAGATACGCAGTATTTT	-	TRBV7-8	TRBJ2-3	TRBD2
CASSLSFSTEAFF	TGTGCCAGCAGTTTATCGTTCAGCACTGAAGCTTTCTTT	-	TRBV27	TRBJ1-1	-
CASANDGNEKLFF	TGTGCCAGCGCTAACGATGGTAATGAAAAACTGTTTTTT	-	TRBV6-6	TRBJ1-4	-
CASSGRDRDQETQYF	TGTGCCAGCAGCGGACGGGACAGGGATCAAGAGACCCAGTACTTC	-	TRBV7-9	TRBJ2-5	TRBD1
CASSPQGASSYEQYF	TGTGCCAGCAGCCCACAGGGGGCGAGCTCCTACGAGCAGTACTTC	-	TRBV11-2	TRBJ2-7	TRBD1
CASSTEAGGDYEQYF	TGTGCCAGCAGCACTGAGGCGGGGGGCGACTACGAGCAGTACTTC	-	TRBV7-6	TRBJ2-7	TRBD2
CASSIDGAGTNTEAFF	TGTGCCAGTAGTATAGATGGGGCAGGGACTAACACTGAAGCTTTCTTT	-	TRBV19	TRBJ1-1	-
CASSLRQGVWYGYTF	TGTGCCAGCAGTCTCCGACAGGGTGTATGGTATGGCTACACCTTC	-	TRBV27	TRBJ1-2	TRBD1